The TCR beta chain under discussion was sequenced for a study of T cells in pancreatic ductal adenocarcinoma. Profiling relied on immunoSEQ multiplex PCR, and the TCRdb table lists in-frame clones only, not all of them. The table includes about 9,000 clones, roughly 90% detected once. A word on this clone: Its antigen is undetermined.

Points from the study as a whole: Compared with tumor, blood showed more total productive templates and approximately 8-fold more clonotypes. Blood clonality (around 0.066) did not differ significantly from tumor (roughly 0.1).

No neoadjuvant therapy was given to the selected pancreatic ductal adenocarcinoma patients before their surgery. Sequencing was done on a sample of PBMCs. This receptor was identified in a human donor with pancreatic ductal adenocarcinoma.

Written as DNA, the CDR3 is TGTGCCAGCAGCCGCATGATAGCGACAGATACGCAGTATTTT. It yields the protein CASSRMIATDTQYF. The V and J genes are TRBV7-9 and TRBJ2-3; D perhaps matches TRBD2 (5 bases). V lost 5 bases and J 3 bases, leaving 12 bases between the germline ends. Germline CDR1 is SEHNR and CDR2 is FQNEAQ (reference sequence). The CDR3 covers 14 residues.